This is a list of T cell receptor beta chains from one sample in a study of T-cell memory formation after mild COVID-19. Each CDR3 protein gets one entry after TCRdb re-called the 5' RACE reads with MiXCR. The data show hundreds of thousands of distinct CDR3 sequences, approximately 29% seen once. The specimen sequenced was PBMCs or a T cell subset sorted from them (not recorded which). These TCRs come from an adult woman who had mild COVID-19 (a few samples of this study predate the infection). Cell type and time point are not known. Both conserved end residues are part of each CDR3.

J,V,CDR3
TRBJ1-1,TRBV7-8,CASSLQGPTNTEAFF
TRBJ2-7,TRBV7-9,CASSLADRPYEQYF
TRBJ2-1,TRBV6-5,CASSYAREINEQFF
TRBJ2-4,TRBV5-6,CASSFLSGSKNIQYF
TRBJ2-1,TRBV30,CAWSRDPGREQFF
TRBJ1-4,TRBV5-1,CASSPLTAAGGEKLFF
TRBJ1-1,TRBV5-6,CASSFGRAATEAFF
TRBJ2-1,TRBV4-1,CASSPRLLAAYNEQFF
TRBJ2-3,TRBV29-1,CSSVQGSTSTDTQYF
TRBJ1-2,TRBV20-1,CSAGFDGYTF
TRBJ1-1,TRBV24-1,CATSDGQGTEAFF
TRBJ2-5,TRBV30,CAWTPTGSWETQYF
TRBJ2-7,TRBV24-1,CATSDFRSEQYF
TRBJ2-3,TRBV12-3/TRBV12-4,CASSRDILTDTQYF
TRBJ2-7,TRBV29-1,CSVDGDSYEQYF
TRBJ2-3,TRBV24-1,CATSDGPTDTQYF
TRBJ2-7,TRBV5-1,CASSLAASGHSSYEQYF
TRBJ2-1,TRBV3-1,CASSQNGEVSGGEQFF
TRBJ2-2,TRBV7-2,CASSRPQGAGELFF
TRBJ1-1,TRBV18,CASSPQQGDTEAFF
TRBJ1-2,TRBV20-1,CSARSQRDYGYTF
TRBJ2-5,TRBV5-1,CASSSQNLQETQYF
TRBJ2-2,TRBV5-5,CASSFAAGVGTGELFF
TRBJ1-1,TRBV7-9,CASSAPRRTGVVNTEAFF
TRBJ2-3,TRBV6-2/TRBV6-3,CASRSDGADTQYF
TRBJ2-5,TRBV7-3,CASSRGRQETQYF
TRBJ1-3,TRBV12-3/TRBV12-4,CASNQNEPGNTIYF
TRBJ2-3,TRBV7-3,CASSSRLAGDTQYF
TRBJ2-3,TRBV5-5,CASSFTGYSTDTQYF
TRBJ2-5,TRBV5-1,CASSYGLAGGGETQYF
TRBJ2-2,TRBV12-3/TRBV12-4,CASSLAQGSYTGELFF
TRBJ2-3,TRBV7-9,CASSSGLLSTDTQYF
TRBJ2-1,TRBV4-1,CASSLIRGGGYNEQFF
TRBJ2-3,TRBV20-1,CSARDMGGRRSTDTQYF
TRBJ2-1,TRBV5-1,CASRTKGQTNNEQFF
TRBJ1-2,TRBV25-1,CASSEPGKVYGYTF
TRBJ2-5,TRBV12-3/TRBV12-4,CASTLKGGSAETQYF
TRBJ1-5,TRBV24-1,CATSASFGSNQPQHF
TRBJ2-1,TRBV24-1,CATSKTSGSYNEQFF
TRBJ2-3,TRBV4-2,CASSQEGADTQYF
TRBJ2-1,TRBV10-3,CASFSGGTPYNEQFF
TRBJ2-1,TRBV12-3/TRBV12-4,CASSLTGPPMVGEQFF
TRBJ2-3,TRBV20-1,CSARDYRSRDTQYF
TRBJ2-5,TRBV6-6,CASSYGARETQYF
TRBJ1-1,TRBV20-1,CSAPRGGVSLGTEAFF
TRBJ2-7,TRBV20-1,CSAKGDRGLLFEQYF
TRBJ1-2,TRBV7-6,CASSLDGGTYGYTF
TRBJ2-1,TRBV5-1,CASSLSAGGPAVEQFF